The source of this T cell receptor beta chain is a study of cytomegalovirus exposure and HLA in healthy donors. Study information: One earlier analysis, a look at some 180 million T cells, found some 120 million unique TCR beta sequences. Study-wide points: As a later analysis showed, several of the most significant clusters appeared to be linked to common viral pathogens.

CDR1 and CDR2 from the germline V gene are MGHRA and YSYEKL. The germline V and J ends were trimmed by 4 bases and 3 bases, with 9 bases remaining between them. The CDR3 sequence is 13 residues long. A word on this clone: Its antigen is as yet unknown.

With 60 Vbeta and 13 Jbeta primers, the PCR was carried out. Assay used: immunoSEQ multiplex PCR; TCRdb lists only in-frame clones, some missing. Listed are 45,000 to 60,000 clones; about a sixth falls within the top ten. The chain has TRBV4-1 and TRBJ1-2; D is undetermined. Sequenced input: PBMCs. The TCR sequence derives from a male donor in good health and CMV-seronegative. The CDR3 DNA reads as TGCGCCAGCAGCCCGAGTGGTGACTATGGCTACACCTTC. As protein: CASSPSGDYGYTF.